These 13 T cell receptor beta chains were sequenced from one sample in a study of blood T cell repertoires in COVID-19. Sequencing was performed with immunoSEQ multiplex PCR; in TCRdb, only in-frame clones are kept and a portion is missing. The repertoire has 84,000 or so clones, roughly 80% of them found once; the top ten carry roughly 21%. The sequenced sample consisted of peripheral blood. The receptors stem from a woman of 80 years or more with acute or convalescent COVID-19.

This sequence joins TRBV14 and TRBJ2-1; 12 bases line up with TRBD2. The CDR3 has 15 residues. With V trimmed by 4 bases and J by 5 bases, 3 bases remained unmatched. Looked up from germline, CDR1 is SGHDN and CDR2 is FVKESK. CDR3 loop: CASSPRLAGDNEQFF. Here the CDR3 DNA reads TGTGCCAGCAGCCCTAGACTAGCGGGGGACAATGAGCAGTTCTTC.

This clone occurred once. The J gene is TRBJ2-7, the V gene TRBV19, with TRBD1 matching 7 bases. This CDR3 is built from 15 residues. CDR1 is LNHDA, CDR2 SQIVND, per germline (reference sequence). V shed 6 bases and J 1 base; nucleotides not matched to a gene: 9. The chain's CDR3 is CASSWDSQKSYEQYF. The CDR3 DNA is TGTGCCAGTAGCTGGGACAGCCAGAAGTCCTACGAGCAGTACTTC.

This chain links TRBV5-4 with TRBJ2-1; 7 bases map to TRBD2. Trimming removed 4 bases from V and 6 bases from J; junction bases left unmatched: 13. Germline V gene data show CDR1 as SGHNT and CDR2 as YYREEE (reference sequence). This CDR3 region has 16 residues. The CDR3 loop reads CASSPGRWGGANEQFF. CDR3 nucleotides: TGTGCCAGCAGCCCAGGTCGGTGGGGGGGAGCCAATGAGCAGTTCTTC.

This chain connects TRBV5-1 to TRBJ1-1, with 7 nucleotides matching TRBD1. The junction had 8 bases not matched to a gene; V was cut back by 5 bases and J by 1 base. The CDR3 is made up of 15 amino acids. Germline V CDR1 and CDR2: SGHRS, YFSETQ. The CDR3 nucleotides read TGCGCCAGCAGTTTAGTGGGACAGAAGAACACTGAAGCTTTCTTT. It yields the protein CASSLVGQKNTEAFF.

V usage is TRBV4-1 and J usage is TRBJ1-5; tentatively, D is TRBD1 (5 bases). There are 16 residues in the CDR3. V was shortened by 0 bases and J by 2 bases, with 11 bases between the two germline ends. The germline V gene encodes CDR1 MGHRA and CDR2 YSYEKL. CDR3 in amino acids: CASSQEVGVGNQPQHF. CDR3 coding DNA: TGCGCCAGCAGCCAAGAAGTAGGGGTTGGCAATCAGCCCCAGCATTTT.

This chain links TRBV2 with TRBJ2-7; tentatively, D is TRBD1 (7 bases). CDR3 length equals 14 residues. Trimming took 4 bases from V and 9 from J, leaving 19 bases between them. CDR1 and CDR2 from the germline V gene are SNHLY and FYNNEI. CDR3 loop: CASSGGTASVRQYF. The CDR3 DNA reads as TGTGCCAGCAGTGGCGGGACAGCCTCTGTGAGGCAGTACTTC.

A few counts support this clone. J is TRBJ2-7 and V is TRBV23-1; 11 bases fit TRBD2. TRBV23-1 carries the ORF label, with uncertain function. This CDR3 contains 16 residues. The V and J ends lost 0 bases and 4 bases, in that order; junction bases with no gene match: 5. CDR3 protein: CASSQSASGGRYEQYF. CDR3 bases: TGCGCCAGCAGTCAATCAGCTAGCGGGGGGAGGTACGAGCAGTACTTC.

The CDR3 here is CASRGQADQPQHF. The CDR3 DNA sequence: TGTGCCAGCAGAGGACAGGCCGATCAGCCCCAGCATTTT. The chain joins TRBV12-3 or TRBV12-4 to TRBJ1-5; the match to TRBD1 covers 7 bases. Trimming took 6 bases from V and 5 from J; bases not matched to a gene: 4. The CDR3 length is 13 residues.

This clone was detected only once. The chain recombines TRBV2 with TRBJ2-3; 7 bases line up with TRBD1. V shed 5 bases, J shed 7 bases, and the junction held 9 bases outside the gene matches. This CDR3 region has 14 residues. Germline loops: CDR1 SNHLY, CDR2 FYNNEI. CDR3 DNA: TGTGCCAGCAGTTCGACAGGGCAGGGAAATACGCAGTATTTT. It encodes CASSSTGQGNTQYF.

CDR3 in amino acids: CASSIRTGASTDTQYF. As DNA, the CDR3 is TGTGCCAGCAGCATCCGGACAGGGGCTAGCACAGATACGCAGTATTTT. The rearrangement links TRBV5-8 to TRBJ2-3; TRBD1 agrees at 9 bases. CDR3 length equals 16 residues. Germline trimming cut 4 bases from V and 0 bases from J; bases unmatched to any gene: 6. Germline CDR1 reads SGHTS; CDR2 reads YDEGEE.

The chain employs TRBV5-4 and TRBJ2-7; D gene unclear. V lost 0 bases and J 0 bases, leaving 13 bases between the germline ends. The germline V gene has CDR1 SGHNT and CDR2 YYREEE (reference sequence). The CDR3 is 16 residues long. CDR3 region: CASSLADTLRSYEQYF. For the CDR3, the DNA is TGTGCCAGCAGCTTGGCAGACACACTTCGCTCCTACGAGCAGTACTTC.

The CDR3: CASSPQTGSRYEQYF. The CDR3 DNA is TGTGCCAGCAGCCCGCAGACAGGGTCTCGCTACGAGCAGTACTTC. This chain links TRBV7-9 with TRBJ2-7, with 7 bases aligning to TRBD1. The length of the CDR3 is 15 residues. Germline values: CDR1 SEHNR, CDR2 FQNEAQ (reference sequence). Trimming cost V 5 bases and J 3 bases; bases outside gene matches: 10.

The CDR3 spells CASSLGGADTEAFF. The CDR3 region has the DNA TGTGCCAGCAGTTTAGGGGGCGCGGACACTGAAGCTTTCTTT. This chain connects TRBV28 to TRBJ1-1, with a possible D match to TRBD1 (6 bases). The germline CDR1 and CDR2 sequences are MDHEN and SYDVKM. There are 14 residues in the CDR3. V lost 2 bases and J 3 bases, leaving 10 bases between the germline ends.